Below, one T cell receptor (beta chain) is given with its context. This entry is derived from a study of T-cell memory formation after mild COVID-19. A single record per CDR3 protein comes from TCRdb applying MiXCR to the 5' RACE reads. The sample lists 350,000 to 500,000 distinct CDR3 sequences; about a quarter were seen once. The origin of this receptor is an adult woman who had mild COVID-19 (a few samples of this study predate the infection). Cell type and time point are not known. Sequencing was done on a sample of PBMCs or a T cell subset sorted from them (not recorded which).

For the CDR3, the DNA is TGTGCCAGCAGTGCCCGCAGGGACAACGCTGAAGCTTTCTTT. Encoded protein: CASSARRDNAEAFF. The chain is built from TRBV2 and TRBJ1-1, with D maybe TRBD1 (6 bases). CDR3 length equals 14 residues. V lost 4 bases, J lost 6 bases, and 15 bases lay in between. The V gene's germline CDR1 is SNHLY and CDR2 FYNNEI.